This TCR beta chain was captured by sequencing in a study of T cells in narcolepsy (dated by TCRdb to 2016 to 2019). Broadly, across the study: Healthy control donors were enrolled in the study alongside patients who had narcolepsy type 1 or type 2 (NT1, NT2). Autoreactive T cells targeting hypocretin neuron self-antigens (hypocretin, TRIB2) were sought in narcolepsy patients, and TCR Vbeta sequencing was used to track clonotypes in blood and CSF. Study-wide findings and limitations: HCRT-specific and TRIB2-specific autoreactive clonotypes were highlighted in plots that compared CD4+ T cell clonotypes in CSF versus blood from the same patient. According to the report, autoreactive clonotypes were detected serially in the blood of the same patients and of different patients, but not in healthy controls.

This clone has more than one count but fewer than ten. This receptor's antigen is unknown. Nothing much larger sits one base from this clone, and base qualities are not available. According to the germline V gene, CDR1 reads MNHEY and CDR2 reads SVGAGI. Trimming takes 8 bases off V and 3 bases off J; junction bases not matched to a gene: 3. Measured from the cysteine to the phenylalanine, the CDR3 is 13 residues long. The DNA shown is the 39-base CDR3, in frame from base 1. To allow TCR Vbeta sequencing and a comparison with CSF CD8+ T cells, memory CD8+ T cells were sorted ex vivo from the blood of patients. Library construction relied on the immunoSEQ multiplex PCR assay. This immuneACCESS table, as held by TCRdb, lists in-frame sequences with V and J called but not all clones. Of the missing ones, under half trace to an unresolved V gene in checked studies; the others have no known cause. Recorded for this sample are 8,000 to 8,500 clones; roughly 60% of them occurred a single time. About 21% of the sample goes to the ten largest clones.

The clonotype was recovered from a human donor with narcolepsy. Recombination joined TRBV6-5 with TRBJ2-2, with 7 middle bases fitting TRBD2. What was sequenced was CD45RA- memory CD8+ T cells from PBMCs. The meaning of the sample's cell subset or site label: memory T cells sorted ex vivo from peripheral blood. The CDR3 is CASRTSHTGELFF. The nucleotides are TGTGCCAGCCGGACTAGTCACACCGGGGAGCTGTTTTTT.